The T cell receptor beta chain described here comes from a study of OX40 agonist ivuxolimab in advanced cancers. Looking at the study overall: The dose-escalation cohort was over 65% male, with a mean age of approximately 61 years, ranging roughly 20 to 80. Study-wide results and limits: There were, on average, more expanded clones in CD8+ T cells than in CD4+. Among the lowest peripheral clonal expansion occurred in 0.1-3.0 mg/kg partial responders.

Germline CDR1 reads SNHLY; CDR2 reads FYNNEI. The CDR3 consists of 17 residues. Trimming cost V 5 bases and J 2 bases; bases outside gene matches: 13. Method: immunoSEQ multiplex PCR; TCRdb's copy keeps in-frame clones and lacks some. The repertoire includes 35,000 to 45,000 clones, about 84% of them detected once, and 15% to 20% sits in the top ten. This clone was detected only once. Its specificity is not known. The specimen comprised CD4+ or CD8+ T cells sorted from blood, sampled in a trial of the OX40 agonist ivuxolimab. The source is an adult with an advanced solid tumor such as melanoma, head and neck, liver or kidney cancer. The V call is TRBV2, the J call TRBJ2-3, with 7 bases aligning to TRBD2. The CDR3 loop reads CASSWDRDYLDTDTQYF. The CDR3 DNA sequence: TGTGCCAGCAGTTGGGACCGGGACTACCTTGACACAGATACGCAGTATTTT. The full variable domain, completed using reference TRBV2 and TRBJ2-3, is EPEVTQTPSHQVTQMGQEVILRCVPISNHLYFYWYRQILGQKVEFLVSFYNNEISEKSEIFDDQFSVERPDGSNFTLKIRSTKLEDSAMYFCASSWDRDYLDTDTQYFGPGTRLTVL.